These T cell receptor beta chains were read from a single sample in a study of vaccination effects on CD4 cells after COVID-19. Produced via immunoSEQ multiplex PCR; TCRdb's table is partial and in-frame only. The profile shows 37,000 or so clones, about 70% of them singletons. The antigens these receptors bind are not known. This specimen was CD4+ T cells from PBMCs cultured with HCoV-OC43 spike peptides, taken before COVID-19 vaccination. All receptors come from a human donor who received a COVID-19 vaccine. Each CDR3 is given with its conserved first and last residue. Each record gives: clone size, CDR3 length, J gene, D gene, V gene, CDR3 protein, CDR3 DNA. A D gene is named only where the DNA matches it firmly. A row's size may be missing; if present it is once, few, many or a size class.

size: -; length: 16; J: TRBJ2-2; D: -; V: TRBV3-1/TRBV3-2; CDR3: CASSHTPGPNTGELFF; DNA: TGTGCCAGCAGCCACACACCGGGACCCAACACCGGGGAGCTGTTTTTT
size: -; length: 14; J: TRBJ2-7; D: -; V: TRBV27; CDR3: CASSFHRDNYEQYF; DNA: TGTGCCAGCAGTTTTCACCGGGACAACTACGAGCAGTACTTC
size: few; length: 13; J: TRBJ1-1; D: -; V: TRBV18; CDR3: CASSEDGNTEAFF; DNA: TGTGCCAGCTCGGAGGACGGAAACACTGAAGCTTTCTTT
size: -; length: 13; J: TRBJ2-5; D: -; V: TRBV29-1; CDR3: CSAGGTGGETQYF; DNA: TGCAGCGCGGGGGGGACAGGAGGGGAGACCCAGTACTTC
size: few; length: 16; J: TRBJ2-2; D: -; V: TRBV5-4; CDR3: CASSLASRRYTGELFF; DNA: TGTGCCAGCAGCTTGGCCTCCAGGCGGTACACCGGGGAGCTGTTTTTT
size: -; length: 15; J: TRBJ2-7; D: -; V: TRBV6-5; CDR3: CASNSLRDPYYEQYF; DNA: TGTGCCAGCAATTCCTTGCGGGACCCTTACTACGAGCAGTACTTC
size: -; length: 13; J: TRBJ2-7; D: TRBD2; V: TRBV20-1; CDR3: CSASRGGAYEQYF; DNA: TGCAGTGCTAGTCGGGGGGGGGCCTACGAGCAGTACTTC
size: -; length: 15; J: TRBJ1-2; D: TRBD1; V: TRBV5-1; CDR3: CASREPGTGYYGYTF; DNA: TGCGCCAGCAGGGAACCGGGGACAGGGTATTATGGCTACACCTTC
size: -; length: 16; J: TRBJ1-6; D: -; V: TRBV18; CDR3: CASSTLPDRYNSPLHF; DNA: TGTGCCAGCTCAACGCTACCCGACAGGTACAATTCACCCCTCCACTTT
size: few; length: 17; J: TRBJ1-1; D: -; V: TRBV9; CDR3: CASSVFSFRESSTEAFF; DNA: TGTGCCAGCAGCGTATTCAGTTTCCGAGAATCGTCCACTGAAGCTTTCTTT
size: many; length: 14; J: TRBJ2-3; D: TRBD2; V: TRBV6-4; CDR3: CASSAGLEADTQYF; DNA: TGTGCCAGCAGTGCCGGACTAGAGGCAGATACGCAGTATTTT
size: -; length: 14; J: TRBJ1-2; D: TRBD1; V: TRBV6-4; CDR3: CASSEGQGLNGYTF; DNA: TGTGCCAGCAGTGAGGGACAGGGCCTTAATGGCTACACCTTC
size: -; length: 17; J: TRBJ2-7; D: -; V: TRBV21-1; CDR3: CASSKRGIGTGSHEQYF; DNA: TGTGCCAGCAGCAAACGAGGTATCGGGACAGGGTCCCACGAGCAGTACTTC
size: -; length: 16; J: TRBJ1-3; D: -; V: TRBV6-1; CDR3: CASSEALVGSGNTIYF; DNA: TGTGCCAGCAGTGAAGCGTTAGTAGGGTCTGGAAACACCATATATTTT
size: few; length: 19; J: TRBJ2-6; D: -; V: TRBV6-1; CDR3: CASSEVLPGSSSGANVLTF; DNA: TGTGCCAGCAGTGAAGTGCTTCCAGGGTCTTCTTCTGGGGCCAACGTCCTGACTTTC
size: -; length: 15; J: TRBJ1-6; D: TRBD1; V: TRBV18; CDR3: CASSLDGTANSPLHF; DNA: TGTGCCAGCTCTCTCGACGGGACAGCTAATTCACCCCTCCACTTT
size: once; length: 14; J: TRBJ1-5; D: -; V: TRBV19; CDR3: CASSISGGDQPQHF; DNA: TGTGCCAGTAGTATTTCGGGGGGGGATCAGCCCCAGCATTTT
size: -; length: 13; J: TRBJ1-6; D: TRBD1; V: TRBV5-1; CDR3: CASSIGGYSPLHF; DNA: TGCGCCAGCAGCATAGGGGGCTATTCACCCCTCCACTTT
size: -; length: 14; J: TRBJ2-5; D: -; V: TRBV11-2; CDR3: CASSLDTGQETQYF; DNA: TGTGCCAGCAGCTTAGATACAGGGCAAGAGACCCAGTACTTC
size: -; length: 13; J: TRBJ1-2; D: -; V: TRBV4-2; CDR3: CASSQESGYGYTF; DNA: TGTGCCAGCAGCCAAGAGTCGGGGTATGGCTACACCTTC
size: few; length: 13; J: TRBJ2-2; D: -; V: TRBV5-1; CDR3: CASSLQGTGELFF; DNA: TGCGCCAGCAGCTTACAGGGAACCGGGGAGCTGTTTTTT
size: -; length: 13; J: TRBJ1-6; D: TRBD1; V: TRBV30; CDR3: CAWQQGGNSPLHF; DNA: TGTGCCTGGCAGCAGGGGGGTAATTCACCCCTCCACTTT
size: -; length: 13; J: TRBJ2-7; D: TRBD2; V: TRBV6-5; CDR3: CASSPAGGGVQYF; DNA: TGTGCCAGCAGTCCCGCGGGGGGCGGTGTGCAGTACTTC
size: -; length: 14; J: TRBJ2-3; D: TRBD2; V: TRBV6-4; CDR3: CASSLGTRSDTQYF; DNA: TGTGCCAGCAGCTTGGGGACTAGAAGTGATACGCAGTATTTT
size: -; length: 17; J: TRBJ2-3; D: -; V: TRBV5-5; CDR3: CASSLVPEGTITDTQYF; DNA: TGTGCCAGCAGCTTGGTCCCGGAGGGGACGATCACAGATACGCAGTATTTT
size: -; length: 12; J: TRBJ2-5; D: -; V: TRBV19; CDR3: CASNERGETQYF; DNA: TGTGCCAGTAATGAACGCGGAGAGACCCAGTACTTC
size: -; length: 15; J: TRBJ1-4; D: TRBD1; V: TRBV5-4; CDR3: CASSLEGQVNEKLFF; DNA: TGTGCCAGCAGCCTGGAGGGACAGGTTAATGAAAAACTGTTTTTT
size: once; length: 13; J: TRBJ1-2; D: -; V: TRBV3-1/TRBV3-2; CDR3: CASSPDSNYGYTF; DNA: TGTGCCAGCAGCCCCGACAGCAACTATGGCTACACCTTC
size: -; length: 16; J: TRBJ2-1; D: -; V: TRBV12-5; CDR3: CASGLVLGARYNEQFF; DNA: TGTGCTAGTGGTTTGGTACTAGGGGCGCGTTACAATGAGCAGTTCTTC
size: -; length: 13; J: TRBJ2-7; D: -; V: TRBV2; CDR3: CASKGDLSYEQYF; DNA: TGTGCCAGCAAGGGGGATCTATCCTACGAGCAGTACTTC
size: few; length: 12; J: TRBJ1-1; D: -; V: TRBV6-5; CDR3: CASSLTPGVAFF; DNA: TGTGCCAGCAGTTTGACGCCTGGTGTGGCTTTCTTT
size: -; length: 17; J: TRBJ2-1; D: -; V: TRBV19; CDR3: CASSIAGTGTDFNEQFF; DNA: TGTGCCAGTAGTATAGCGGGAACTGGGACTGACTTCAATGAGCAGTTCTTC
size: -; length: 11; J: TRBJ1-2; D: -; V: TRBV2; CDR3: CASSLKWGYTF; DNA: TGTGCCAGCAGCCTCAAATGGGGCTACACCTTC
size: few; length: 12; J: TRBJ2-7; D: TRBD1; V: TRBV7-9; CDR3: CASRYPQGEQYF; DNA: TGTGCCAGCAGATACCCACAGGGGGAGCAGTACTTC
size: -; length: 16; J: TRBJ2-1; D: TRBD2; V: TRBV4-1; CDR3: CASSQLGGRPDNEQFF; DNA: TGCGCCAGCAGCCAACTTGGCGGGAGACCTGACAATGAGCAGTTCTTC
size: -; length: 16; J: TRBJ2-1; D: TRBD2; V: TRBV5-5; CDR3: CASSLGAGVGKGEQFF; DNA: TGTGCCAGCAGCTTGGGAGCGGGAGTTGGGAAGGGGGAGCAGTTCTTC
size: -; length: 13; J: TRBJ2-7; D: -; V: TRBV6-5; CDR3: CASRMGAATEQYF; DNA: TGTGCCAGCCGAATGGGGGCAGCAACAGAGCAGTACTTC
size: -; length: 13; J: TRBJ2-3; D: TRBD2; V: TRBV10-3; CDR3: CAIEAGVGDTQYF; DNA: TGTGCCATCGAAGCGGGGGTCGGAGATACGCAGTATTTT
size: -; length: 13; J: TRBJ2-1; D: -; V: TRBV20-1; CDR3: CSASGGHDNEQFF; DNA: TGCAGTGCTAGTGGAGGCCACGACAATGAGCAGTTCTTC
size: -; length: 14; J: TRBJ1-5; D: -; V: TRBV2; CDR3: CASSFLDSNQPQHF; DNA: TGTGCCAGCAGTTTCCTAGATAGCAATCAGCCCCAGCATTTT
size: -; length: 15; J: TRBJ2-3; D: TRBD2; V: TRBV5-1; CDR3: CASNIAGEGSDTQYF; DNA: TGCGCCAGCAACATAGCGGGAGAAGGATCAGATACGCAGTATTTT
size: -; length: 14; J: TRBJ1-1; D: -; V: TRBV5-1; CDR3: CASSLSPGGTEAFF; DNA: TGCGCCAGCAGCTTGTCCCCGGGGGGCACTGAAGCTTTCTTT
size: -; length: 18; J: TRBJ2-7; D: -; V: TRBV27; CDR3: CASGSTVTGRPGLYEQYF; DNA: TGTGCCAGCGGTTCCACCGTTACAGGCCGCCCTGGGCTATACGAGCAGTACTTC
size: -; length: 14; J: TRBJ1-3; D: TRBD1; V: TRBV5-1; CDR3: CASSDTGAGNTIYF; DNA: TGCGCCAGCAGCGACACAGGGGCTGGAAACACCATATATTTT
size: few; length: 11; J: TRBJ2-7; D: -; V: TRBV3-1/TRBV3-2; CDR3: CASSQVHEQYF; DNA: TGTGCCAGCAGCCAAGTACACGAGCAGTACTTC
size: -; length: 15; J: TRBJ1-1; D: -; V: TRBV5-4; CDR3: CASSLGAPGAGEAFF; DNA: TGTGCCAGCAGCTTGGGGGCCCCAGGGGCGGGTGAAGCTTTCTTT
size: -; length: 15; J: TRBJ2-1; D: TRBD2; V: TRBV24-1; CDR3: CATSENTRAGEEQFF; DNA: TGTGCCACCAGTGAGAATACTAGAGCGGGGGAGGAGCAGTTCTTC
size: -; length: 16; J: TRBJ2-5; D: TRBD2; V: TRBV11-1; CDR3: CASSLTSGGGQETQYF; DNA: TGTGCCAGCAGCTTGACTAGCGGGGGTGGTCAAGAGACCCAGTACTTC
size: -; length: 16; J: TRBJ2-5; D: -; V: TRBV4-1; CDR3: CASSQRTVTRQETQYF; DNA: TGCGCCAGCAGCCAACGGACAGTCACGAGGCAAGAGACCCAGTACTTC
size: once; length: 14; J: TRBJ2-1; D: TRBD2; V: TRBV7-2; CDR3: CASSQLAGFNEQFF; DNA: TGTGCCAGCAGCCAGTTAGCGGGATTCAATGAGCAGTTCTTC
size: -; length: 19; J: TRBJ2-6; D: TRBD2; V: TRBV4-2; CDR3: CASSQDRASGSAGANVLTF; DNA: TGTGCCAGCAGCCAAGATAGGGCTAGCGGGAGTGCTGGGGCCAACGTCCTGACTTTC
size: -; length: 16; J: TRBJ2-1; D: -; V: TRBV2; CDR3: CASRGSRTRVYNEQFF; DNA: TGTGCCAGCCGCGGATCAAGGACTCGGGTCTACAATGAGCAGTTCTTC
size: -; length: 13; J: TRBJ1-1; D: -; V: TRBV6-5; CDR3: CASIRTGNTEAFF; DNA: TGTGCCAGCATCCGCACTGGGAACACTGAAGCTTTCTTT
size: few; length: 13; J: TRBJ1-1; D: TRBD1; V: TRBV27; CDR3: CATGRTGGSEAFF; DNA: TGTGCCACCGGCCGGACAGGGGGCTCTGAAGCTTTCTTT